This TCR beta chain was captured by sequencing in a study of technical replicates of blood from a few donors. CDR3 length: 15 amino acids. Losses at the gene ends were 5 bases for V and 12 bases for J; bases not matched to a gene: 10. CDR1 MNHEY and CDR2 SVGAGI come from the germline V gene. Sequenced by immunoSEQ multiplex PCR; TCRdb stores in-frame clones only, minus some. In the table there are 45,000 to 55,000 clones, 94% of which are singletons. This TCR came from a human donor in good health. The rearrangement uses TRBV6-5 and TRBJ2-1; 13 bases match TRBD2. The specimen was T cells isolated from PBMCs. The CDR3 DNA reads TGTGCCAGCAGTCCAACTAGCGGGGGGGGTGGTTGGCAGTTCTTC. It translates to CASSPTSGGGGWQFF.